These 18 T cell receptor beta chains came from one sample sequenced in a study of low-dose radiotherapy and immunotherapy resistance in tumors (dated by TCRdb to between 2021 and 2023). These reads were obtained on an Illumina MiniSeq. Superscript III and a set of TRAV- and TRBV-specific primers were used to synthesize first-strand cDNA, so that both TCRalpha and TCRbeta chains were covered. TCRs were amplified with Phusion for about 18 PCR cycles using a constant-region primer together with the adapter attached to the V primers. TCRdb passed the public sequencing reads through fastp at Q25 and MiXCR, retaining productive beta sequences. For every CDR3 protein sequence, its rows merge into one entry that carries the most common genes and DNA. The sample has fewer than 95,000 distinct CDR3 sequences on record, under 9.5% of them singletons. The ten largest clones add up to 0.8% to 1.3% of the sample.

Reading the label with the study, this specimen's time point is: before trial treatment. Here the sequenced sample was PBMCs, taken before treatment. The receptor source for this set is a male donor with prostate cancer.

At least ten counts were recorded for this clonotype. The J gene is TRBJ2-7, the V gene TRBV7-2; 9 nucleotides match TRBD1. The germline CDR1 and CDR2 sequences are SGHTA and FQGNSA. V was clipped by 4 bases and J by 2 bases; unmatched bases: 9. CDR3 length: 16 residues. The CDR3 protein is CASSSSGTGIPYEQYF. The CDR3 DNA sequence: TGTGCCAGCAGCTCTTCCGGGACAGGGATCCCCTACGAGCAGTACTTC.

This clonotype was recorded at least ten times. J is TRBJ2-3 and V is TRBV20-1; no firm D call. This CDR3 is built from 13 residues. Deletions cut 5 bases from V and 1 base from J, with 10 bases between. CDR1 is DFQATT and CDR2 is SNEGSKA in the germline V gene (reference sequence). The CDR3 DNA sequence: TGCAGTGCTGGTCATGCGGGCACAGATACGCAGTATTTT. This sequence encodes CSAGHAGTDTQYF.

This clonotype has ten or more counts. The chain couples TRBV30 to TRBJ2-6, with a tentative D call TRBD1 (6 bases). The CDR3 totals 20 residues. The germline gives CDR1 GTSNPN, CDR2 SVGIG (reference sequence). V was shortened by 1 base and J by 2 bases, with 24 bases between the two germline ends. This chain's CDR3 is CAWSGGQRATSYTGANVLTF. The CDR3 nucleotides read TGTGCCTGGAGTGGAGGACAGAGGGCCACCTCCTACACTGGGGCCAACGTCCTGACTTTC.

This clonotype was counted ten times or more. The V call is TRBV27, the J call TRBJ1-5; D perhaps matches TRBD1 (6 bases). This CDR3 spans 14 amino acids. Germline values: CDR1 MNHEY, CDR2 SMNVEV (reference sequence). V lost 8 bases and J 4 bases, leaving 15 bases between the germline ends. Here the CDR3 reads CASRLGGLNQPQHF. As DNA, the CDR3 is TGTGCCAGCCGCCTCGGGGGGCTTAATCAGCCCCAGCATTTT.

This clonotype was detected ten times or more. As DNA, the CDR3 is TGTGCCAGCAGCCGGTCCTCGGAAGGAGGAAACACCATATATTTT. As protein: CASSRSSEGGNTIYF. The V and J genes are TRBV7-2 and TRBJ1-3; D remains ambiguous. The germline V gene has CDR1 SGHTA and CDR2 FQGNSA. CDR3 length equals 15 residues. V lost 5 bases and J lost 4, with 15 bases in between.

This clonotype has at least ten counts. This sequence joins TRBV29-1 and TRBJ2-5; 12 positions match TRBD1. CDR3 length: 16 amino acids. Germline V lookup: CDR1 SQVTM, CDR2 ANQGSEA. The J segment lost 6 bases and the V segment lost 0 bases, leaving 8 bases of the junction unmatched. CDR3 loop: CSVEDHGTGGIKTQYF. The CDR3 nucleotides are TGCAGCGTTGAAGATCACGGGACAGGGGGCATAAAGACCCAGTACTTC.

Many counts were recorded for this clonotype. The rearrangement joins TRBV6-5 to TRBJ1-1; 8 nucleotides line up with TRBD1. The V and J ends lost 6 bases and 7 bases, in that order; junction bases with no gene match: 4. The CDR3 is 12 amino acids. CDR1 is MNHEY and CDR2 is SVGAGI in the germline V gene. Here the CDR3 reads CASSRTGIEAFF. DNA of the CDR3: TGTGCCAGCAGCCGGACAGGGATTGAAGCTTTCTTT.

This clonotype was counted at least ten times. The chain couples TRBV30 to TRBJ2-7; D unclear. Between the trimmed V and J ends, which lost 0 bases and 10 bases, there was a span of 19 bases. The CDR3 sequence is 14 residues long. CDR1 and CDR2 (germline): GTSNPN, SVGIG (reference sequence). DNA for the CDR3: TGTGCCTGGAGTGTATTTGGAGTGCAGGTTCTTCAGTACTTC. Residues: CAWSVFGVQVLQYF.

This clonotype was picked up many times. The chain joins TRBV4-1 to TRBJ2-1; D ambiguous. Trimming left V 1 base short and J 10 bases short, with 11 bases between. The germline V gene encodes CDR1 MGHRA and CDR2 YSYEKL. The CDR3 spans 13 residues. CDR3: CASSQAPAREQFF. The CDR3 DNA reads as TGCGCCAGCAGCCAAGCCCCCGCCCGGGAGCAGTTCTTC.

This clonotype has ten or more counts. J is TRBJ2-7 and V is TRBV19, with D perhaps TRBD2 (7 bases). V lost 7 bases and J 0 bases, leaving 16 bases between the germline ends. The CDR3 extends over 15 amino acids. The germline gives CDR1 LNHDA, CDR2 SQIVND (reference sequence). Here the CDR3 DNA reads TGTGCCAGTACTCAGGTGGCGGGGGCCTCCTACGAGCAGTACTTC. Protein sequence: CASTQVAGASYEQYF.

This clonotype appeared many times. The chain uses TRBV20-1 and TRBJ2-1; 12 positions agree with TRBD2. Germline assignment: CDR1 DFQATT and CDR2 SNEGSKA (reference sequence). V gave up 6 bases and J gave up 9 bases; unmatched junction bases: 15. The CDR3 contains 16 residues. The CDR3 nucleotides read TGCAGTGCCAGAAAAGCTAGCGGGAGGGCCGCGGTTGAGCAGTTCTTC. It translates to CSARKASGRAAVEQFF.

The count of this clonotype is one. The chain couples TRBV30 to TRBJ1-2; D call uncertain. The CDR3 covers 10 residues. Between the trimmed V and J ends, which lost 8 bases and 7 bases, there was a span of 11 bases. In germline, CDR1 is GTSNPN, CDR2 SVGIG (reference sequence). The CDR3 loop is CAAWNPGYTF. CDR3 sequence (DNA): TGTGCCGCCTGGAATCCTGGCTACACCTTC.

This clonotype was counted ten times or more. CDR3 loop: CASSETGTSNNEQFF. CDR3 DNA: TGTGCCAGCAGCGAAACCGGGACTAGTAACAATGAGCAGTTCTTC. The chain joins TRBV9 to TRBJ2-1, with 8 bases matching TRBD2. The CDR3 is 15 amino acids. Germline trimming cut 3 bases from V and 5 bases from J; bases unmatched to any gene: 7. Germline CDR1 is SGDLS and CDR2 is YYNGEE. Full variable domain (remainder filled in from reference TRBV9 and TRBJ2-1): DSGVTQTPKHLITATGQRVTLRCSPRSGDLSVYWYQQSLDQGLQFLIQYYNGEERAKGNILERFSAQQFPDLHSELNLSSLELGDSALYFCASSETGTSNNEQFFGPGTRLTVL.

This clonotype was counted many times. The V gene is TRBV28, the J gene TRBJ2-7, with 7 bases aligning to TRBD2. The V gene's germline CDR1 is MDHEN and CDR2 SYDVKM. The CDR3 contains 14 residues. The J segment lost 2 bases and the V segment lost 3 bases, leaving 4 bases of the junction unmatched. CDR3 protein: CASSFLADTYEQYF. CDR3 DNA: TGTGCCAGCAGTTTTCTAGCGGACACCTACGAGCAGTACTTC.

This clonotype appeared many times. The chain joins TRBV28 to TRBJ2-7, with D maybe TRBD2 (6 bases). Per germline, CDR1 MDHEN and CDR2 SYDVKM. Trimming pared 8 bases from V and 3 bases from J, leaving 14 bases between. This CDR3 has 13 residues. CDR3 in amino acids: CASGVAGYYEQYF. CDR3 sequence (DNA): TGTGCCAGCGGGGTGGCGGGGTACTACGAGCAGTACTTC.

This clonotype was recorded at least ten times. The rearrangement uses TRBV20-1 and TRBJ2-7; 11 nucleotides agree with TRBD1. The CDR3 length is 15 residues. Germline values: CDR1 DFQATT, CDR2 SNEGSKA (reference sequence). V lost 6 bases to trimming and J lost 2 bases; unmatched junction nucleotides: 9. The CDR3 nucleotides read TGCAGTGCAAAGGGACAGGGGGACGTAGCCTACGAGCAGTACTTC. Translation: CSAKGQGDVAYEQYF.

Ten or more counts support this clonotype. The chain uses TRBV30 and TRBJ2-2; no reliable D call. V was pared by 2 bases and J by 4 bases, with 5 bases between. Germline V gene sequence: CDR1 GTSNPN, CDR2 SVGIG (reference sequence). The CDR3 runs 12 residues. In nucleotides, the CDR3 is TGTGCCTGGAGTCGGACCACCGGGGAGCTGTTTTTT. Protein: CAWSRTTGELFF.

The table lists this clonotype with a few counts. A far larger clone is one nucleotide away, so this likely arose from a read error. The chain couples TRBV5-6 to TRBJ2-7; the D gene is possibly TRBD1 (6 bases). V gave up 0 bases and J gave up 7 bases, with 11 bases separating them. Germline CDR1 SGHDT, CDR2 YYEEEE. The CDR3 is made up of 13 amino acids. The CDR3 region has the DNA TGTGCCAGCAGCTTGGACAGGGCCAATGAGCAGTACTTC. Amino acids: CASSLDRANEQYF.